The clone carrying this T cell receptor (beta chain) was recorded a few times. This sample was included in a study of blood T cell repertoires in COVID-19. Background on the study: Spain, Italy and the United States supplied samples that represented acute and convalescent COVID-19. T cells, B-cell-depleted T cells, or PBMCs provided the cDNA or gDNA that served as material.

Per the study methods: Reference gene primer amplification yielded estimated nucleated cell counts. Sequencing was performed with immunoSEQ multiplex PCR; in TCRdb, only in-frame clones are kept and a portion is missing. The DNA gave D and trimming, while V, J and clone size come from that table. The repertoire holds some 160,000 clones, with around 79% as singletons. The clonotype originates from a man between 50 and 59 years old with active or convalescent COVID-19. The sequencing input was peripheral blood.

In nucleotides, the CDR3 is TGCGCCAGCAGCCTTACAGGGAACTATGGCTACACCTTC. Translated, it gives CASSLTGNYGYTF. The chain recombines TRBV4-1 with TRBJ1-2; D may be TRBD1 (6 bases). The V end lost 4 bases, the J end lost 2 bases, and 8 bases lay between the germline ends. Germline CDR1 reads MGHRA; CDR2 reads YSYEKL. The CDR3 length is 13 residues.